The 16 T cell receptor beta chains listed next were all sequenced from one sample in a study of blood T cell repertoires in COVID-19. The repertoire was sequenced with immunoSEQ multiplex PCR; TCRdb's copy has only in-frame clones and lacks some. The table has about 110,000 clones, around 90% seen once. Sequenced sample: peripheral blood. Receptors originate from a human donor in a cohort sampled during active COVID-19.

The chain joins TRBV7-3 to TRBJ1-2; D is unclear. The germline CDR1 and CDR2 sequences are SGHTA and FQGTGA. This CDR3 is 12 amino acids long. The V and J ends lost 3 bases and 7 bases respectively, with 9 bases between them. The CDR3 bases are TGTGCCAGCAGCTTTGCAGGTGGTGGCTACACCTTC. Amino acids: CASSFAGGGYTF.

The gene calls are TRBV4-2 and TRBJ1-1; TRBD1 matches at 8 bases. The CDR3 spans 13 residues. Trimming cost V 0 bases and J 7 bases; bases outside gene matches: 1. The V gene's germline CDR1 is LGHNA and CDR2 YNFKEQ. CDR3 DNA: TGTGCCAGCAGCCAAGAAACAGGGGGTGAAGCTTTCTTT. Translating gives CASSQETGGEAFF.

The chain is built from TRBV3-1 (or the pseudogene TRBV3-2) and TRBJ2-2, with a tentative D call TRBD2 (5 bases). V lost 6 bases and J lost 6, with 11 bases in between. The CDR3 loop spans 13 amino acids. Germline-derived CDR1 and CDR2 are LGHDT and YNNKEL (reference sequence). The CDR3 region is CASSQRVAGELFF. The DNA for the CDR3 is TGTGCCAGCAGTCAGAGGGTGGCCGGGGAGCTGTTTTTT.

The gene calls are TRBV11-2 and TRBJ1-1; TRBD1 matches 7 bases. V gave up 5 bases and J gave up 0 bases; unmatched junction bases: 6. The CDR3 consists of 15 residues. Germline loops: CDR1 SGHAT, CDR2 FQNNGV. CDR3 region: CASSLYRGLNTEAFF. CDR3 nucleotides: TGTGCCAGCAGCCTATACAGGGGTTTGAACACTGAAGCTTTCTTT.

The CDR3, as DNA: TGTGCCAGCAGTTCCCCGGGACTAGCGGTAGAGACCCAGTACTTC. Translation: CASSSPGLAVETQYF. This chain uses TRBV6-5 with TRBJ2-5; 11 bases line up with TRBD2. Germline CDR1 reads MNHEY; CDR2 reads SVGAGI. The length of the CDR3 is 15 residues. Trimming removed 4 bases from V and 4 bases from J; junction bases left unmatched: 5.

To note about this clone: One end of the junction does not line up with germline, which may come from a read error. The chain couples TRBV7-6 to TRBJ2-1, with 10 bases matching TRBD2. Germline V gene sequence: CDR1 SGHVS, CDR2 FNYEAQ. The CDR3 is made up of 17 amino acids. The CDR3 bases are TGTGCCAGCAGCCAATTCGGACTAGCGGAAGGCTACGATGAGCAGTTCTTC. It codes for CASSQFGLAEGYDEQFF.

This sequence joins TRBV15 and TRBJ1-5; a weak D match, TRBD1 (5 bases). CDR3 size: 16 residues. V was trimmed by 0 bases and J by 5 bases, leaving 14 bases between them. CDR1 and CDR2 (germline): LNHNV, YYDKDF (reference sequence). The chain's CDR3 is CATSRDLAGLDQPQHF. CDR3 nucleotides: TGTGCCACCAGCAGAGATTTGGCAGGGCTTGATCAGCCCCAGCATTTT.

The chain joins TRBV6-5 to TRBJ2-7; 7 nucleotides agree with TRBD2. Germline trimming cut 0 bases from V and 7 bases from J; bases unmatched to any gene: 3. CDR1 and CDR2 from the germline V gene are MNHEY and SVGAGI. The CDR3 has 13 amino acids. The CDR3 region has the DNA TGTGCCAGCAGTTACTCGGGGGGGAAGGAGCAGTACTTC. This translates into CASSYSGGKEQYF.

The chain employs TRBV6-6 and TRBJ2-3, with 12 bases identical to TRBD2. This CDR3 comprises 15 residues. The germline CDR1 and CDR2 sequences are MNHNY and SVGAGI (reference sequence). V lost 5 bases to trimming and J lost 4 bases; unmatched junction nucleotides: 4. The CDR3 here is CASSPGLAGSDTQYF. The CDR3 DNA sequence: TGTGCCAGCAGTCCGGGACTAGCGGGCTCAGATACGCAGTATTTT.

The CDR3 spells CAIRGQSNTEAFF. CDR3 in DNA: TGTGCCATCAGGGGACAGTCGAACACTGAAGCTTTCTTT. V usage is TRBV10-3 and J usage is TRBJ1-1; 7 bases match TRBD1. There are 13 residues in the CDR3. CDR1 and CDR2 (germline): ENHRY, SYGVKD. Trimming cost V 6 bases and J 1 base; bases outside gene matches: 2.

This chain links TRBV7-8 with TRBJ2-7; 8 positions agree with TRBD1. The ends lost 1 base at V and 3 bases at J; junction bases unmatched: 5. The germline V gene has CDR1 SGHVS and CDR2 FQNEAQ. The CDR3 runs to 15 residues. Written as DNA, the CDR3 is TGTGCCAGCAGCTTAGTTCAGGGGGCGGGCTACGAGCAGTACTTC. Translated, it gives CASSLVQGAGYEQYF.

The chain couples TRBV5-1 to TRBJ2-5; D uncertain. Germline loops: CDR1 SGHRS, CDR2 YFSETQ. The V and J ends lost 5 bases and 3 bases respectively, with 14 bases between them. CDR3 length equals 14 residues. This chain's CDR3 is CASSFGTTKETQYF. CDR3 nucleotide sequence: TGCGCCAGCAGTTTCGGAACTACCAAAGAGACCCAGTACTTC.

The chain uses TRBV7-9 and TRBJ2-5, with D possibly matching TRBD2 (6 bases). This CDR3 is built from 14 residues. Germline V gives CDR1 SEHNR, CDR2 FQNEAQ (reference sequence). Trimming stripped 5 bases from V and 5 bases from J, with 15 bases between. CDR3 residues: CASSEDYRLETQYF. Written as DNA, the CDR3 is TGTGCCAGCAGCGAGGACTACCGGCTGGAGACCCAGTACTTC. The variable domain in full, with the rest retrieved from reference TRBV7-9 and TRBJ2-5, is DTGVSQNPRHKITKRGQNVTFRCDPISEHNRLYWYRQTLGQGPEFLTYFQNEAQLEKSRLLSDRFSAERPKGSFSTLEIQRTEQGDSAMYLCASSEDYRLETQYFGPGTRLLVL.

This sequence joins TRBV2 and TRBJ1-6; no clear D gene. CDR3 length equals 16 residues. Trimming took off 4 bases at V and 10 bases at J, with 20 bases between the two ends. CDR1 is SNHLY, CDR2 FYNNEI, per germline. The CDR3 DNA sequence: TGTGCCAGCAGTGTAAGTGGAGAACCGCCCGGGTCACCCCTCCACTTT. Encoded protein: CASSVSGEPPGSPLHF.

This chain links TRBV2 with TRBJ1-1; 7 bases agree with TRBD1. J lost 10 bases, V lost 5 bases, and 10 bases had no gene match. CDR1 is SNHLY and CDR2 is FYNNEI in the germline V gene. This CDR3 is built from 13 residues. CDR3 sequence reads: CASSYRGSEGAFF. As DNA, the CDR3 is TGTGCCAGCAGTTACAGGGGTTCGGAAGGAGCTTTCTTT. Using reference TRBV2 and TRBJ1-1 for the parts outside the CDR3, the full variable domain is EPEVTQTPSHQVTQMGQEVILRCVPISNHLYFYWYRQILGQKVEFLVSFYNNEISEKSEIFDDQFSVERPDGSNFTLKIRSTKLEDSAMYFCASSYRGSEGAFFGQGTRLTVV.

This rearrangement joins TRBV3-1 (or the pseudogene TRBV3-2) to TRBJ2-1; TRBD2 matches at 16 bases. The germline CDR1 and CDR2 sequences are LGHDT and YNNKEL (reference sequence). There are 16 residues in the CDR3. V lost 3 bases to trimming and J lost 8 bases; unmatched junction nucleotides: 4. The CDR3 loop reads CASSQGLAGGVYEQFF. CDR3 nucleotide sequence: TGTGCCAGCAGCCAGGGACTAGCGGGAGGGGTCTATGAGCAGTTCTTC.